Each of the 20 T cell receptor beta chains below was sequenced from the same sample in a study of T-cell reconstitution after alpha-beta-depleted transplantation in children. TCRbeta library construction was performed incorporating unique molecular identifiers. TCRdb re-derived calls from the PCR reads in MiXCR, one entry per CDR3 protein. Among 250,000 to 300,000 distinct CDR3 sequences listed, roughly a tenth were seen once. Sequencing used PBMCs, obtained before TCRalphabeta/CD19-depleted stem cell transplant. The origin of the receptors is a boy in the first two years of life with acute myeloid leukemia, due to receive a stem cell transplant.

This clonotype was seen at least ten times. CDR3 DNA: TGCAGCGTCCGTGGACAGAAAAACATTCAGTACTTC. Amino acids: CSVRGQKNIQYF. V is TRBV29-1 and J is TRBJ2-4, with a possible D match to TRBD1 (6 bases). There are 12 residues in the CDR3. V was pared by 6 bases and J by 4 bases, with 10 bases between. Germline-derived CDR1 and CDR2 are SQVTM and ANQGSEA.

Many counts were recorded for this clonotype. The J gene is TRBJ2-1, the V gene TRBV7-8, with 11 bases fitting TRBD1. Germline assignment: CDR1 SGHVS and CDR2 FQNEAQ. V gave up 3 bases and J gave up 7 bases; unmatched junction bases: 5. This CDR3 is built from 15 residues. The CDR3 protein is CASSFSGTGGNEQFF. The CDR3 bases are TGTGCCAGCAGCTTCTCCGGGACAGGGGGAAATGAGCAGTTCTTC.

A remark on this clonotype: A much larger clone sits a single nucleotide away, making a read error possible. J is TRBJ2-4 and V is TRBV9, with 12 bases that match TRBD2. Germline V gene lookup returns CDR1 SGDLS and CDR2 YYNGEE. The CDR3 contains 15 residues. The CDR3 here is CASSVGLAGENIQCF. CDR3 bases: TGTGCCAGCAGCGTAGGACTAGCGGGAGAAAACATTCAGTGCTTC.

This clonotype was detected a few times. V gene TRBV10-3 combines with J gene TRBJ2-1; D is perhaps TRBD1 (5 bases). V lost 3 bases and J 9 bases, leaving 9 bases between the germline ends. This CDR3 has 12 residues. CDR1 and CDR2 (germline): ENHRY, SYGVKD. This chain's CDR3 is CAISDDSPEQFF. The CDR3 nucleotides are TGTGCCATCAGTGACGACAGCCCTGAGCAGTTCTTC.

This clonotype has a count of ten or more. The chain carries TRBV30 and TRBJ1-2, with 7 bases fitting TRBD1. Germline V gene data show CDR1 as GTSNPN and CDR2 as SVGIG (reference sequence). The V and J ends lost 2 bases and 7 bases, in that order; junction bases with no gene match: 13. The CDR3 is 15 amino acids. CDR3 sequence reads: CAWSRLVMSGGGYTF. DNA for the CDR3: TGTGCCTGGAGTAGGCTTGTGATGTCAGGGGGTGGCTACACCTTC.

This clonotype was seen a handful of times. This sequence joins TRBV12-3 or TRBV12-4 and TRBJ2-3, with a weak D call TRBD2 (6 bases). With 3 bases removed from V and 8 bases from J, the gap between germline ends came to 9 bases. The CDR3 consists of 12 residues. CDR3 DNA: TGTGCCAGCAGTTTCGGGACTCCTACGCAGTATTTT. The encoded protein is CASSFGTPTQYF.

There are many counts of this clonotype. V gene TRBV5-1 combines with J gene TRBJ1-5; 9 positions match TRBD1. The CDR3 has 16 amino acids. Germline V gives CDR1 SGHRS, CDR2 YFSETQ. V lost 4 bases, J lost 1 base, and 6 bases stayed unmatched. The CDR3 spells CASSTGTGNSNQPQHF. For the CDR3, the DNA is TGCGCCAGCAGCACTGGGACAGGGAACAGCAATCAGCCCCAGCATTTT.

The rearrangement joins TRBV7-3 to TRBJ2-3; TRBD2 matches 10 bases. Germline V gene sequence: CDR1 SGHTA, CDR2 FQGTGA. CDR3 length equals 16 residues. With 4 bases clipped from V and 2 bases from J, the junction kept 6 bases outside the gene matches. The CDR3 region has the DNA TGTGCCAGCAGCTCCGGACTAGCGGTTTCCACAGATACGCAGTATTTT. Translation: CASSSGLAVSTDTQYF. Variable domain in full (rest from reference TRBV7-3 and TRBJ2-3): GAGVSQTPSNKVTEKGKYVELRCDPISGHTALYWYRQSLGQGPEFLIYFQGTGAADDSGLPNDRFFAVRPEGSVSTLKIQRTERGDSAVYLCASSSGLAVSTDTQYFGPGTRLTVL.

This clonotype was seen ten or more times. V is TRBV7-9 and J is TRBJ1-1; unclear D gene. The germline V gene has CDR1 SEHNR and CDR2 FQNEAQ (reference sequence). The CDR3 runs 12 residues. The V gene lost 1 base and the J gene lost 4 bases, with 4 bases spanning the gap. The CDR3 DNA reads TGTGCCAGCAGCTTAGTCCGCACTGAAGCTTTCTTT. Translating it yields CASSLVRTEAFF.

There are many counts of this clonotype. The CDR3 protein is CASSLGTGHSSGELFF. The CDR3 region has the DNA TGTGCCAGCAGCTTGGGGACAGGTCACTCCTCCGGGGAGCTGTTTTTT. The chain has TRBV5-8 and TRBJ2-2; 7 positions match TRBD1. Germline V gives CDR1 SGHTS, CDR2 YDEGEE. The CDR3 runs 16 residues. V gave up 0 bases and J gave up 6 bases; unmatched junction bases: 8.

This clonotype has only a few counts. This may stem from a read error, because a much larger clone lies one nucleotide away. The chain links TRBV12-3 or TRBV12-4 to TRBJ2-2; 7 nucleotides line up with TRBD2. The CDR3 has 16 amino acids. Trimming took 6 bases from V and 4 from J; bases not matched to a gene: 11. The CDR3 region is CASRFLLGGTTGELFF. The CDR3 region has the DNA TGTGCCAGCAGGTTCCTTTTGGGGGGGACCACCGGGGAGCTGTTTTTT.

This clonotype was counted ten times or more. This chain uses TRBV25-1 with TRBJ2-1; no reliable D call. Trimming stripped 0 bases from V and 9 bases from J, with 3 bases between. The CDR3 has 11 residues. Germline assignment: CDR1 MGHDK and CDR2 SYGVNS. CDR3 protein: CASSEYVEQFF. The CDR3 DNA reads TGTGCCAGCAGTGAATATGTTGAGCAGTTCTTC.

The rearrangement uses TRBV11-1 and TRBJ2-4, with TRBD1 as a possible D gene (6 bases). This CDR3 region has 15 residues. CDR1 and CDR2 from the germline V gene are SGHAT and FQDESV (reference sequence). V lost 3 bases and J 2 bases, leaving 11 bases between the germline ends. For the CDR3, the DNA is TGTGCCAGCAGCTTGGGGGCGACGACCAAAAACATTCAGTACTTC. Residues: CASSLGATTKNIQYF. Full variable domain (outside the CDR3, taken from reference TRBV11-1 and TRBJ2-4): EAEVAQSPRYKITEKSQAVAFWCDPISGHATLYWYRQILGQGPELLVQFQDESVVDDSQLPKDRFSAERLKGVDSTLKIQPAELGDSAMYLCASSLGATTKNIQYFGAGTRLSVL.

As DNA, the CDR3 is TGTGCCAGCAGCCCCCCGGGACTAGCGGGAGGGCCCTATGAGCAGTTCTTC. It codes for CASSPPGLAGGPYEQFF. The V gene is TRBV7-2, the J gene TRBJ2-1, with 16 bases fitting TRBD2. Germline V gene data show CDR1 as SGHTA and CDR2 as FQGNSA. The CDR3 is made up of 17 amino acids. J was trimmed by 8 bases and V by 5 bases; bases with no gene match: 9.

V and J are TRBV28 and TRBJ1-6; D is unclear. The CDR3 loop spans 16 amino acids. Germline-derived CDR1 and CDR2 are MDHEN and SYDVKM. Between the trimmed V and J ends, which lost 5 bases and 6 bases, there was a span of 17 bases. CDR3 in DNA: TGTGCCAGCAGTCTCTATCTGACTGCCACTAATTCACCCCTCCACTTT. It yields the protein CASSLYLTATNSPLHF.

There are many counts of this clonotype. The chain links TRBV10-3 to TRBJ1-1; perhaps TRBD1 as D (6 bases). The CDR3 covers 14 residues. CDR1 and CDR2 from the germline V gene are ENHRY and SYGVKD. The V gene lost 10 bases and the J gene lost 7 bases, with 22 bases spanning the gap. CDR3: CATEGGKDSLEAFF. CDR3 DNA sequence: TGTGCCACCGAGGGGGGAAAAGACAGCCTTGAAGCTTTCTTT.

This clonotype was seen repeatedly, ten times or more. The chain has TRBV10-3 and TRBJ2-5, with 15 bases lining up with TRBD2. The CDR3 sequence is 16 residues long. CDR1 is ENHRY and CDR2 is SYGVKD in the germline V gene. The ends lost 5 bases at V and 5 bases at J; junction bases unmatched: 6. CDR3 amino acids: CAISPGLAGGLETQYF. CDR3 sequence (DNA): TGTGCCATCAGTCCCGGACTAGCGGGGGGGCTGGAGACCCAGTACTTC.

This clonotype was observed a handful of times. The V gene is TRBV5-1, the J gene TRBJ2-7; maybe TRBD1 (6 bases). Deletions cut 0 bases from V and 0 bases from J, with 7 bases between. This CDR3 spans 14 amino acids. Germline V CDR1 and CDR2: SGHRS, YFSETQ. The CDR3 reads CASSLGTASYEQYF. The CDR3 DNA reads as TGCGCCAGCAGCTTGGGGACAGCCTCCTACGAGCAGTACTTC.

The rearrangement uses TRBV2 and TRBJ2-7, with D tentatively TRBD1 (5 bases). CDR3 length: 12 amino acids. From germline, CDR1 is SNHLY and CDR2 FYNNEI. V was trimmed by 4 bases and J by 6 bases, leaving 10 bases between them. CDR3 bases: TGTGCCAGCAGTGTGGTAGGGGCCGAGCAGTACTTC. This encodes CASSVVGAEQYF.

V and J are TRBV21-1 and TRBJ2-7; the table assigns TRBD2, which was not confirmed against the DNA. TRBV21-1 is a known pseudogene. This CDR3 comprises 18 residues. Here the CDR3 DNA reads TGTGCCAGCAGCGAAAATGGCACTCGGCGGGAGTGGGCCTACGAGCAGTACTTC. Protein: CASSENGTRREWAYEQYF.